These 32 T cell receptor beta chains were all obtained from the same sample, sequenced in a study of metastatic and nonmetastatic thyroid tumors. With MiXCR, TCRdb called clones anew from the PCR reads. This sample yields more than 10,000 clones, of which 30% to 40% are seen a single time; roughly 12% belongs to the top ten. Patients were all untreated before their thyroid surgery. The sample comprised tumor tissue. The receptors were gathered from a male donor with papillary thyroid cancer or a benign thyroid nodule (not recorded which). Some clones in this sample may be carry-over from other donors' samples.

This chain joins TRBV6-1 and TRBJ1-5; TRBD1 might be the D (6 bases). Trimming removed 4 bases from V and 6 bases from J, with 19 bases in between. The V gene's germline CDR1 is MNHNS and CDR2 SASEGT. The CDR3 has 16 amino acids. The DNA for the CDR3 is TGTGCCAGCAGTGTAGGTATCGACAGGTCGGTTCAGCCCCAGCATTTT. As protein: CASSVGIDRSVQPQHF.

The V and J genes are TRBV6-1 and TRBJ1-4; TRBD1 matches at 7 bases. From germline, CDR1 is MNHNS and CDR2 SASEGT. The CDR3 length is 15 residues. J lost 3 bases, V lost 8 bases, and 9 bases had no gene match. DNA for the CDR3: TGTGCCAGCTTTGAAAGGGGGCGAGCTAATGAAAAACTGTTTTTT. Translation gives CASFERGRANEKLFF.

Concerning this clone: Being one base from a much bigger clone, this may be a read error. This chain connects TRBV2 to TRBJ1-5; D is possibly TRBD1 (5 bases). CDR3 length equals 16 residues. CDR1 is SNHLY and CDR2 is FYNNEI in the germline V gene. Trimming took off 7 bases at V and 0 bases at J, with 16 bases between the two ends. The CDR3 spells CASKGVMGYSNQPQHF. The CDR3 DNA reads TGTGCCAGCAAAGGGGTCATGGGTTATAGCAATCAGCCCCAGCATTTT.

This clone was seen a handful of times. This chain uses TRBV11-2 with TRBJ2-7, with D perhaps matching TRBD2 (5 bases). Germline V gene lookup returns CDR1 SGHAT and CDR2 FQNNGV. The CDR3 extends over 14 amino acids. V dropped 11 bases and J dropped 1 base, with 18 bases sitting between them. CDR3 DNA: TGTGCCGGTGAGGGAAGATCCCCGTCCTACGAGCAGTACTTC. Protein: CAGEGRSPSYEQYF. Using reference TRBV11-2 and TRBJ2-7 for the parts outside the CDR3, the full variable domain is EAGVAQSPRYKIIEKRQSVAFWCNPISGHATLYWYQQILGQGPKLLIQFQNNGVVDDSQLPKDRFSAERLKGVDSTLKIQPAKLEDSAVYLCAGEGRSPSYEQYFGPGTRLTVT.

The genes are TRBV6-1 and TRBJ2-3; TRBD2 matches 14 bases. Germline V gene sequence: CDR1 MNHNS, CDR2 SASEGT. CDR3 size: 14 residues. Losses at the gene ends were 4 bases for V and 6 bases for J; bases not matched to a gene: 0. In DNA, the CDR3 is TGTGCCAGCAGTGGGACTAGCGGGAGGGATACGCAGTATTTT. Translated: CASSGTSGRDTQYF.

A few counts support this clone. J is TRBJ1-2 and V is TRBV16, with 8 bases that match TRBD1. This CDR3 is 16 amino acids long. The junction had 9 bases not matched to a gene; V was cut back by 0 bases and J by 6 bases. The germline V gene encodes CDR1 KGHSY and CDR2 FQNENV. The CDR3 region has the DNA TGTGCCAGCAGCCAATCGGGGGACAGGTCGTTGGATGGCTACACCTTC. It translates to CASSQSGDRSLDGYTF.

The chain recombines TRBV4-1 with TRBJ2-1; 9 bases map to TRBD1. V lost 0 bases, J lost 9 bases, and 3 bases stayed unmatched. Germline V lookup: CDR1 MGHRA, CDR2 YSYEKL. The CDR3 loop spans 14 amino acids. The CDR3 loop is CASSQENRGLEQFF. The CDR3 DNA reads TGCGCCAGCAGCCAAGAGAACAGGGGGCTTGAGCAGTTCTTC.

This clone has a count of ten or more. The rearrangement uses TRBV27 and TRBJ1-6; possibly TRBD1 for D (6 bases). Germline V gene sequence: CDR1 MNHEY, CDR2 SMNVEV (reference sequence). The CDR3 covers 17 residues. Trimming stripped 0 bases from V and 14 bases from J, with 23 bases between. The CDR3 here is CASSLSRTVELFGALHF. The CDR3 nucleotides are TGTGCCAGCAGTTTATCTCGGACAGTAGAGCTTTTCGGGGCCCTCCACTTT.

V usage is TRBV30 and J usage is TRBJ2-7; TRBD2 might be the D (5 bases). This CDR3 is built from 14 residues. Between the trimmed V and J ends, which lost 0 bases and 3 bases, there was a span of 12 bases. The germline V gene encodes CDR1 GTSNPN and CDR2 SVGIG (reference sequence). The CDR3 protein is CAWSVPSGNYEQYF. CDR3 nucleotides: TGTGCCTGGAGTGTACCTTCCGGGAACTACGAGCAGTACTTC.

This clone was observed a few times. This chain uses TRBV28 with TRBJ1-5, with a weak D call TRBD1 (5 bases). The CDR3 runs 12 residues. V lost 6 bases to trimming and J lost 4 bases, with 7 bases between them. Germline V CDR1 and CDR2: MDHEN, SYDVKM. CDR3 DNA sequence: TGTGCCAGCAGATCAGGGAATCAGCCCCAGCATTTT. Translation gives CASRSGNQPQHF.

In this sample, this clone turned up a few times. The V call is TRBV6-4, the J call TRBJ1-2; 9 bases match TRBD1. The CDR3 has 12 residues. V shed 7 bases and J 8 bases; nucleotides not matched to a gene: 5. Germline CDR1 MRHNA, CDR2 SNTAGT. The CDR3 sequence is CASTGDRVGYTF. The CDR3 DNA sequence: TGTGCCAGCACCGGGGACAGGGTCGGCTACACCTTC.

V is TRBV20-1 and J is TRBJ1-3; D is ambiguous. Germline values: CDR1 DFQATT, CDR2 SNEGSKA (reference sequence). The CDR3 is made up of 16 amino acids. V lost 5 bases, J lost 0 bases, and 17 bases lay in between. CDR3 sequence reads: CSAAPLGFPSGNTIYF. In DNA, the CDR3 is TGCAGTGCTGCGCCCCTGGGGTTTCCCTCTGGAAACACCATATATTTT.

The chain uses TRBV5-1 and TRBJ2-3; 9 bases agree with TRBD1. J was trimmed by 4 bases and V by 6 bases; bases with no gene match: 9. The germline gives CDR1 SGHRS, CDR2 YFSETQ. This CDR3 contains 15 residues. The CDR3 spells CASKQDRGLSDTQYF. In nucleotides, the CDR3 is TGCGCCAGCAAACAGGACAGGGGTTTATCAGATACGCAGTATTTT. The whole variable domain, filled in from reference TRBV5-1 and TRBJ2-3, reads KAGVTQTPRYLIKTRGQQVTLSCSPISGHRSVSWYQQTPGQGLQFLFEYFSETQRNKGNFPGRFSGRQFSNSRSEMNVSTLELGDSALYLCASKQDRGLSDTQYFGPGTRLTVL.

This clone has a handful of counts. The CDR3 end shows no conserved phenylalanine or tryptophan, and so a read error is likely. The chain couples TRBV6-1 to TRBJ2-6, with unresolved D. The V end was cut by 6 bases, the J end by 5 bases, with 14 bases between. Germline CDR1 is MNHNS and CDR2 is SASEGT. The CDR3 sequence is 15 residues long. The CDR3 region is CASSDGRSRANVLTL. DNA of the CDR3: TGTGCCAGCAGCGATGGAAGGTCTCGGGCCAACGTCCTGACTCTC.

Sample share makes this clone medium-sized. The CDR3 DNA follows: TGTGCCAGCAGTACCTCGGGTAACTATGGCTACACCTTC. Protein sequence: CASSTSGNYGYTF. The chain links TRBV2 to TRBJ1-2; D is undetermined. V was shortened by 5 bases and J by 1 base, with 8 bases between the two germline ends. Per germline, CDR1 SNHLY and CDR2 FYNNEI. The CDR3 is 13 amino acids.

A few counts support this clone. The chain's CDR3 is CASGSTDTQYF. CDR3 in DNA: TGCGCCAGCGGATCCACAGATACGCAGTATTTT. This chain uses TRBV10-1 with TRBJ2-3, with D unresolved. The V gene's germline CDR1 is WNHNN and CDR2 SYGVQD (reference sequence). The CDR3 has 11 amino acids. V lost 8 bases and J lost 2, with 5 bases in between.

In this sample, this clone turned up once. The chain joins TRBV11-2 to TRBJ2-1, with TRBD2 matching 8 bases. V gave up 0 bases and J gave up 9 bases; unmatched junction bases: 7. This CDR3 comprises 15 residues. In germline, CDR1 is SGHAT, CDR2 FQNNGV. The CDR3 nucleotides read TGTGCCAGCAGCTTAGACCCGGGGGGACTAGGTGAGCAGTTCTTC. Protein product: CASSLDPGGLGEQFF.

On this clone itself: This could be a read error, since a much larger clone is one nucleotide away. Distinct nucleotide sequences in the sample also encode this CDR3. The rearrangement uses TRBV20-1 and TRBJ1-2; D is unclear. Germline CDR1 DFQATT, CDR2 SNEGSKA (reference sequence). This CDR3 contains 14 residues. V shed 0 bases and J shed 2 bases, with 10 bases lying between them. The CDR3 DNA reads TGCAGTGCTAGAGATTGGGGTGGCAACTATGGCTACACCTTC. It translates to CSARDWGGNYGYTF.

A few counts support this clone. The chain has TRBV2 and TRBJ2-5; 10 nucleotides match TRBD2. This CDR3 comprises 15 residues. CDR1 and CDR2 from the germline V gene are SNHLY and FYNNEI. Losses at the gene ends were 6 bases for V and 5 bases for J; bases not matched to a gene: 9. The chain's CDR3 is CASSQSGGAGETQYF. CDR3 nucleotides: TGTGCCAGCAGCCAAAGCGGGGGGGCTGGGGAGACCCAGTACTTC. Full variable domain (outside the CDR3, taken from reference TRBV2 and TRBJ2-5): EPEVTQTPSHQVTQMGQEVILRCVPISNHLYFYWYRQILGQKVEFLVSFYNNEISEKSEIFDDQFSVERPDGSNFTLKIRSTKLEDSAMYFCASSQSGGAGETQYFGPGTRLLVL.

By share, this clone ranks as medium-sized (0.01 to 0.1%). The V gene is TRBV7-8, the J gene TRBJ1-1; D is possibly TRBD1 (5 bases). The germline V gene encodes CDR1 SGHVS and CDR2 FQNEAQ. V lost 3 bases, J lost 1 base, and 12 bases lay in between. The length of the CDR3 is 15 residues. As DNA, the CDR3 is TGTGCCAGCAGCTTCGGCTTGGGGCCGAACACTGAAGCTTTCTTT. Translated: CASSFGLGPNTEAFF.

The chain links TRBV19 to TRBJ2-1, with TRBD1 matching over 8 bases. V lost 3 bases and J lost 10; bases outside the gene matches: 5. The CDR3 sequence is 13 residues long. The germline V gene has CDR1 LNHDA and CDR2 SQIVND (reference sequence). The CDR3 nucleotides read TGTGCCAGTAGTATGGGCCGGACAGGGGAGCAGTTCTTC. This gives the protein CASSMGRTGEQFF.

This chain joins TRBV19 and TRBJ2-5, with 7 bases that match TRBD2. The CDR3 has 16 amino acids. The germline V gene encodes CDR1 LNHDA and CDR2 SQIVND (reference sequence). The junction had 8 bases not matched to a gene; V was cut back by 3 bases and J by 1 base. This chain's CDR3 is CASSIGLVSPQETQYF. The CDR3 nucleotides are TGTGCCAGTAGTATCGGACTAGTCTCCCCCCAAGAGACCCAGTACTTC. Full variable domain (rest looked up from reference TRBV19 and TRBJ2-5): DGGITQSPKYLFRKEGQNVTLSCEQNLNHDAMYWYRQDPGQGLRLIYYSQIVNDFQKGDIAEGYSVSREKKESFPLTVTSAQKNPTAFYLCASSIGLVSPQETQYFGPGTRLLVL.

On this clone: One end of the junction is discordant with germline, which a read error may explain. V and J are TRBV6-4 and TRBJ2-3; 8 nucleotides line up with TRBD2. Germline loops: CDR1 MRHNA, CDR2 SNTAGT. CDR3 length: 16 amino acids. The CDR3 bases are TGTGCCAGCAGTGACTCGTCCGGGGGGGGCACCGATACGCAGTATTTT. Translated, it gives CASSDSSGGGTDTQYF.

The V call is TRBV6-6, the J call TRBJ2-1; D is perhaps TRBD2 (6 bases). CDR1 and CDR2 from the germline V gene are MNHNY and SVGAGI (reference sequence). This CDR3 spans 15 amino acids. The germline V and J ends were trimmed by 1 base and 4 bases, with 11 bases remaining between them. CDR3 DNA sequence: TGTGCCAGCAGTTACTGGGGCGGGGATTACAATGAGCAGTTCTTC. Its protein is CASSYWGGDYNEQFF.

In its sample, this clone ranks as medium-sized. The CDR3 loop is CASSVALGGSETQYF. The DNA of the CDR3 is TGTGCCAGCAGCGTAGCACTTGGGGGGTCAGAGACCCAGTACTTC. V usage is TRBV9 and J usage is TRBJ2-5; tentative D call: TRBD2 (6 bases). CDR3 size: 15 residues. The germline gives CDR1 SGDLS, CDR2 YYNGEE. V lost 0 bases, J lost 4 bases, and 13 bases lay in between.

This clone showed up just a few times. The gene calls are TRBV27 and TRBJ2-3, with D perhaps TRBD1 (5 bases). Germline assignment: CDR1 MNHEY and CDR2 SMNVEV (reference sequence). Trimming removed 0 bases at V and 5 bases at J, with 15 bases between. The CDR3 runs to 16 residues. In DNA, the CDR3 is TGTGCCAGCAGTTTATCGCGCCCAGGGCGAGGAGATACGCAGTATTTT. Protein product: CASSLSRPGRGDTQYF.

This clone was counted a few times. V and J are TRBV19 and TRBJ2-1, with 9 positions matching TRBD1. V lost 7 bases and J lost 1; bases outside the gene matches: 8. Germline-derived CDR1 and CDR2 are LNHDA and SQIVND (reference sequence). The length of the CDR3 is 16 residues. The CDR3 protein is CASTSGTGWSYNEQFF. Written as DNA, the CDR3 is TGTGCCAGTACCTCCGGGACAGGGTGGTCCTACAATGAGCAGTTCTTC.

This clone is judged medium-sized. CDR3 amino acids: CASSPMGPENTEAFF. The DNA of the CDR3 is TGCGCCAGCAGCCCTATGGGCCCAGAGAACACTGAAGCTTTCTTT. This chain links TRBV5-1 with TRBJ1-1; D ambiguous. Trimming removed 4 bases at V and 1 base at J, with 14 bases between. Germline values: CDR1 SGHRS, CDR2 YFSETQ. This CDR3 spans 15 amino acids.

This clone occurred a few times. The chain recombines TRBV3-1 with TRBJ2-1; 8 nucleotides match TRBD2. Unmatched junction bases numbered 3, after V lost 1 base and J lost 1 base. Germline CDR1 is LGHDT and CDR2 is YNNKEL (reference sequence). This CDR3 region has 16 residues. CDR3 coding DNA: TGTGCCAGCAGCCAAGCGCGGGGGGCGTCCTACAATGAGCAGTTCTTC. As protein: CASSQARGASYNEQFF.

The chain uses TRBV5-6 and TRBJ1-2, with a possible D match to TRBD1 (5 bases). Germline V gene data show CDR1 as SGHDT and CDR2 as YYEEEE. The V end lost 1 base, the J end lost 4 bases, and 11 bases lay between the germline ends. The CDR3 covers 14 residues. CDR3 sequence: CASSLRGVSYGYTF. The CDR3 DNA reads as TGTGCCAGCAGCTTGCGAGGGGTTAGCTATGGCTACACCTTC.

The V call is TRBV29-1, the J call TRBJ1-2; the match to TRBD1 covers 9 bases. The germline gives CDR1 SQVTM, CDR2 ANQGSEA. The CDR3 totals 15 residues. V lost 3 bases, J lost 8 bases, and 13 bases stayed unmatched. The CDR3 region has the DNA TGCAGCGTTGACTCTCTGTCGGGGACAGGGTGGGGCTACACCTTC. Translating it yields CSVDSLSGTGWGYTF. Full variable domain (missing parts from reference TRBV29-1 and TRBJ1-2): SAVISQKPSRDICQRGTSLTIQCQVDSQVTMMFWYRQQPGQSLTLIATANQGSEATYESGFVIDKFPISRPNLTFSTLTVSNMSPEDSSIYLCSVDSLSGTGWGYTFGSGTRLTVV.

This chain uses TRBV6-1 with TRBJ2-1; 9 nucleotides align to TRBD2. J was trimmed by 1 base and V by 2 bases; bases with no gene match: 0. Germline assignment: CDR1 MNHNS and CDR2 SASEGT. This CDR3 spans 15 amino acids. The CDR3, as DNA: TGTGCCAGCAGTGAACTAGCGGGATCCTACAATGAGCAGTTCTTC. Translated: CASSELAGSYNEQFF.